Listed here is a single TCR beta chain. V lost 5 bases, J lost 7 bases, and 5 bases stayed unmatched. Germline CDR1 and CDR2: SGHNT and YYREEE (reference sequence). The CDR3 spans 13 residues. How the authors handled the data: Estimated nucleated cell counts came from reference gene primer amplification. Data came from immunoSEQ multiplex PCR; TCRdb stores just in-frame clones and leaves some out. V, J and clone size reflect that table, while D and trimming were determined from the DNA. The sample consists of 110,000 to 150,000 clones, around 82% of them appearing once. The entry originates in a study of blood T cell repertoires in COVID-19. Study summary: Collection of acute and convalescent COVID-19 samples took place in the United States, Italy and Spain.

Sequenced: peripheral blood. The chain carries TRBV5-4 and TRBJ1-5; TRBD1 matches at 8 bases. This sequence was found in a human donor in a cohort sampled during active COVID-19. The CDR3 nucleotides are TGTGCCAGCAGTGACAGGGGTGGCCAGCCCCAGCATTTT. As protein: CASSDRGGQPQHF.